The following is a T cell receptor beta chain sequence with its context. No antigen is known for it. Positive CCR7 selection of CD45RO-negative cells yielded the naive CD8 cells, and terminally differentiated effector memory CD45RA+ cells were excluded. Donors were healthy HIV-negative adults without recent acute infections or vaccinations. These data are taken from a study of shared clonotypes between healthy human individuals. Data came from immunoSEQ multiplex PCR; TCRdb stores just in-frame clones and leaves some out. The profile covers some 800,000 clones, with about 92% appearing a single time and less than 25% taken by the ten largest. Study-wide points: Rarefaction showed sorted-subset sequencing was incomplete despite large depth. Clonotype sharing among donors likely depends on sequencing depth. Apart from blood, nothing was sampled; tissue repertoires likely differ.

The V and J ends lost 0 bases and 5 bases respectively, with 11 bases between them. This CDR3 is built from 15 residues. Germline V gene lookup returns CDR1 MNHNS and CDR2 SASEGT. Source material: naive CD8+ T cells sorted from blood. The clonotype was recovered from a man between 25 and 39 years old in good health. This rearrangement joins TRBV6-1 to TRBJ1-5; tentatively, D is TRBD1 (5 bases). CDR3 nucleotide sequence: TGTGCCAGCAGTGAAGCCCAGGGCGACTATCAGCCCCAGCATTTT. Translating it yields CASSEAQGDYQPQHF.